Sequencing of this T cell receptor beta chain was carried out in a study of T cell repertoires in cytomegalovirus infection. This clonotype was observed a handful of times. Its specificity is not known. In TCRdb, the reads were re-called with MiXCR into one record per CDR3 protein. Altogether around 900,000 distinct CDR3 sequences are present, less than 35% being singletons, with the ten largest covering over 12%. Losses at the gene ends were 2 bases for V and 0 bases for J; bases not matched to a gene: 11. Germline V gene data show CDR1 as SGHKS and CDR2 as YYEKEE (reference sequence). CDR3 length: 18 residues.

This TCR was recovered from a human donor in good health (CMV status not recorded). Some clones in this sample may be carry-over from other donors' samples. The sequences come from cultured CD8+ T cells from PBMCs, collected from culture after CMV antigen stimulation. This chain uses TRBV5-5 with TRBJ2-3, with TRBD2 identical over 8 bases. CDR3 coding DNA: TGTGCCAGCAGCTTCTCCTCCAGCGGGGGCCGTAGCACAGATACGCAGTATTTT. Amino acids: CASSFSSSGGRSTDTQYF. The full variable domain, completed using reference TRBV5-5 and TRBJ2-3, is DAGVTQSPTHLIKTRGQQVTLRCSPISGHKSVSWYQQVLGQGPQFIFQYYEKEERGRGNFPDRFSARQFPNYSSELNVNALLLGDSALYLCASSFSSSGGRSTDTQYFGPGTRLTVL.